The 23 T cell receptor beta chains below come from one sample, sequenced in a study of cytomegalovirus exposure and HLA in healthy donors. The PCR employed 60 Vbeta primers together with 13 Jbeta primers. Produced via immunoSEQ multiplex PCR; TCRdb's table is partial and in-frame only. In the table there are some 150,000 clones, 70% to 85% of which are singletons. The material sequenced was PBMCs. These receptors originate from a woman aged 40 to 50 in good health and CMV-seronegative.

This chain joins TRBV4-1 and TRBJ2-1, with D hard to call. The germline V and J ends were trimmed by 3 bases and 4 bases, with 7 bases remaining between them. This CDR3 has 13 residues. CDR1 and CDR2 from the germline V gene are MGHRA and YSYEKL. The CDR3 is CASSQTEYNEQFF. DNA for the CDR3: TGCGCCAGCAGCCAGACGGAGTACAATGAGCAGTTCTTC.

The V gene is TRBV7-9, the J gene TRBJ1-1; no firm D call. V lost 3 bases, J lost 4 bases, and 18 bases lay in between. This CDR3 has 16 amino acids. The germline V gene encodes CDR1 SEHNR and CDR2 FQNEAQ (reference sequence). The CDR3 sequence is CASSLKTVVIGTEAFF. CDR3 coding DNA: TGTGCCAGCAGCTTGAAAACAGTGGTCATTGGCACTGAAGCTTTCTTT.

V gene TRBV10-2 combines with J gene TRBJ1-6; D possibly corresponds to TRBD1 (6 bases). There are 15 residues in the CDR3. V was pared by 3 bases and J by 6 bases, with 12 bases between. Germline loops: CDR1 WSHSY, CDR2 SAAADI. As DNA, the CDR3 is TGCGCCAGCAGTGAACAGGGAACGGCTAATTCACCCCTCCACTTT. Translating it yields CASSEQGTANSPLHF.

In its sample, this clone was seen a few times. The chain carries TRBV7-3 and TRBJ2-2, with 8 bases lining up with TRBD2. CDR3 length equals 17 residues. Unmatched junction bases numbered 4, after V lost 1 base and J lost 0 bases. Germline V lookup: CDR1 SGHTA, CDR2 FQGTGA. Written as DNA, the CDR3 is TGTGCCAGCAGCTTAAATTCTAGCGGGTCGAACACCGGGGAGCTGTTTTTT. Translating it yields CASSLNSSGSNTGELFF.

This clone was counted only a few times. The chain combines TRBV11-2 with TRBJ2-7; 10 nucleotides agree with TRBD2. This CDR3 contains 14 residues. The germline CDR1 and CDR2 sequences are SGHAT and FQNNGV. Trimming cost V 6 bases and J 3 bases; bases outside gene matches: 5. The CDR3 region is CASSNSGGSYEQYF. CDR3 nucleotides: TGTGCCAGCAGTAATAGCGGGGGGAGCTACGAGCAGTACTTC.

V and J are TRBV28 and TRBJ2-7; D not resolved. Germline CDR1 reads MDHEN; CDR2 reads SYDVKM. The length of the CDR3 is 12 residues. The V and J ends lost 3 bases and 3 bases respectively, with 6 bases between them. The CDR3 loop reads CASSLRIYEQYF. In nucleotides, the CDR3 is TGTGCCAGCAGTTTGCGCATCTACGAGCAGTACTTC.

V gene TRBV27 combines with J gene TRBJ2-1; 8 bases match TRBD1. V shed 5 bases, J shed 6 bases, and the junction held 6 bases outside the gene matches. Per the germline V gene, CDR1 is MNHEY and CDR2 is SMNVEV (reference sequence). There are 14 residues in the CDR3. The CDR3 nucleotides are TGTGCCAGCAGTGTGGACAGGGCGGGCAATGAGCAGTTCTTC. This encodes CASSVDRAGNEQFF.

This clone was observed once. Germline is not matched at one junction end, which may reflect a read error. The rearrangement joins TRBV9 to TRBJ2-7; the match to TRBD1 covers 8 bases. Germline CDR1 and CDR2: SGDLS and YYNGEE. The CDR3 sequence is 14 residues long. CDR3 sequence reads: CASSVGQGDYGQYF. DNA for the CDR3: TGTGCCAGCAGCGTTGGACAGGGTGACTACGGGCAGTACTTC.

This clone was picked up a small number of times. The gene calls are TRBV11-1 and TRBJ2-7, with D perhaps matching TRBD1 (5 bases). Germline V CDR1 and CDR2: SGHAT, FQDESV (reference sequence). The CDR3 is 14 amino acids. V lost 5 bases and J 0 bases, leaving 11 bases between the germline ends. CDR3 region: CASSQDSHSYEQYF. CDR3 nucleotides: TGTGCCAGCAGCCAAGACAGCCACTCCTACGAGCAGTACTTC.

The chain employs TRBV7-6 and TRBJ2-5; 8 bases map to TRBD2. V gave up 5 bases and J gave up 4 bases; unmatched junction bases: 15. This CDR3 spans 17 amino acids. Per the germline V gene, CDR1 is SGHVS and CDR2 is FNYEAQ. CDR3 region: CASSPTPGREGGETQYF. CDR3 DNA: TGTGCCAGCAGCCCAACCCCGGGCCGGGAGGGGGGAGAGACCCAGTACTTC.

The rearrangement links TRBV13 to TRBJ2-7; 11 nucleotides match TRBD2. The CDR3 extends over 16 amino acids. CDR1 is PRHDT, CDR2 FYEKMQ, per germline (reference sequence). Trimming took 2 bases from V and 3 from J; bases not matched to a gene: 6. In DNA, the CDR3 is TGTGCCAGCAGCTTAAGGGGTAGCGGGAGGGACTACGAGCAGTACTTC. Its protein is CASSLRGSGRDYEQYF.

Here the CDR3 DNA reads TGTGCCAGCAAGGACAGGCGCCTCGAGCAGTACTTC. Its protein is CASKDRRLEQYF. The chain joins TRBV28 to TRBJ2-7, with TRBD1 identical over 7 bases. Trimming cost V 7 bases and J 6 bases; bases outside gene matches: 6. CDR1 is MDHEN and CDR2 is SYDVKM in the germline V gene. The CDR3 totals 12 residues. Supplemented by reference TRBV28 and TRBJ2-7, the full variable domain reads DVKVTQSSRYLVKRTGEKVFLECVQDMDHENMFWYRQDPGLGLRLIYFSYDVKMKEKGDIPEGYSVSREKKERFSLILESASTNQTSMYLCASKDRRLEQYFGPGTRLTVT.

As DNA, the CDR3 is TGCGCCAGCAGCTTGGCCTCATCCCTGGCAGGGACCCAGTACTTC. It is translated as CASSLASSLAGTQYF. The V call is TRBV5-1, the J call TRBJ2-5; D is uncertain. The CDR3 spans 15 residues. Germline V CDR1 and CDR2: SGHRS, YFSETQ. The V end was cut by 0 bases, the J end by 7 bases, with 16 bases between.

In this sample, this clone turned up a few times. The J gene is TRBJ1-4, the V gene TRBV5-1; maybe TRBD1 (6 bases). CDR1 and CDR2 from the germline V gene are SGHRS and YFSETQ. There are 15 residues in the CDR3. Between the trimmed V and J ends, which lost 2 bases and 5 bases, there was a span of 13 bases. CDR3 DNA: TGCGCCAGCAGCTTTACAGGGTGGGACAATGAAAAACTGTTTTTT. Translated: CASSFTGWDNEKLFF.

There are a few counts of this clone. The V gene is TRBV4-3, the J gene TRBJ2-1, with D maybe TRBD1 (6 bases). V was shortened by 5 bases and J by 1 base, with 18 bases between the two germline ends. Germline CDR1 reads LGHNA; CDR2 reads YSLEER. This CDR3 is built from 17 residues. This CDR3 reads CASSKGPRDTSYNEQFF. CDR3 in DNA: TGCGCCAGCAGCAAAGGCCCCCGGGACACGTCCTACAATGAGCAGTTCTTC.

This clone was observed a single time. V and J are TRBV5-6 and TRBJ1-1, with D unresolved. V was cut by 2 bases and J by 3 bases, with 14 bases left in between. The V gene's germline CDR1 is SGHDT and CDR2 YYEEEE. There are 15 residues in the CDR3. The DNA for the CDR3 is TGTGCCAGCAGCTTTGGGAGTCTTTGGGACACTGAAGCTTTCTTT. It specifies CASSFGSLWDTEAFF.

The chain carries TRBV27 and TRBJ2-7, with D tentatively TRBD2 (5 bases). Per the germline V gene, CDR1 is MNHEY and CDR2 is SMNVEV (reference sequence). V lost 2 bases and J lost 0, with 11 bases in between. CDR3 size: 15 residues. In DNA form, the CDR3 reads TGTGCCAGCAGTTTAAACGCGGGCTACTCCTACGAGCAGTACTTC. Amino acids: CASSLNAGYSYEQYF.

The J gene is TRBJ2-1, the V gene TRBV19, with 9 bases aligning to TRBD1. Losses at the gene ends were 3 bases for V and 7 bases for J; bases not matched to a gene: 7. This CDR3 spans 15 amino acids. Looked up from germline, CDR1 is LNHDA and CDR2 is SQIVND (reference sequence). The CDR3, as DNA: TGTGCCAGTAGTATGTCCGGGACAGGGTGGAATGAGCAGTTCTTC. Amino acid sequence: CASSMSGTGWNEQFF.

The chain carries TRBV5-6 and TRBJ1-5, with TRBD1 matching 7 bases. The V and J ends lost 4 bases and 7 bases, in that order; junction bases with no gene match: 8. The CDR3 contains 14 residues. Germline lookup yields CDR1 SGHDT and CDR2 YYEEEE. The CDR3 DNA reads as TGTGCCAGCAGCCCTGGACAGGTTTCCCAGCCCCAGCATTTT. Protein product: CASSPGQVSQPQHF. Complete variable domain (other parts from reference TRBV5-6 and TRBJ1-5): DAGVTQSPTHLIKTRGQQVTLRCSPKSGHDTVSWYQQALGQGPQFIFQYYEEEERQRGNFPDRFSGHQFPNYSSELNVNALLLGDSALYLCASSPGQVSQPQHFGDGTRLSIL.

This clone was recorded only once. The chain couples TRBV28 to TRBJ1-1, with 7 bases fitting TRBD1. The length of the CDR3 is 15 residues. Germline CDR1 and CDR2: MDHEN and SYDVKM. Trimming at V came to 7 bases and at J to 6 bases, leaving 14 bases not matched to a gene. The chain's CDR3 is CASTILDRSEPEAFF. The DNA of the CDR3 is TGTGCCAGCACAATCTTGGACAGGAGCGAGCCTGAAGCTTTCTTT.

The count of this clone is one. The chain employs TRBV4-2 and TRBJ2-5, with 7 bases lining up with TRBD2. The CDR3 is 16 amino acids. V lost 2 bases, J lost 4 bases, and 10 bases stayed unmatched. Germline CDR1 is LGHNA and CDR2 is YNFKEQ. The CDR3 region is CASSQNGATSRETQYF. The CDR3 nucleotides are TGTGCCAGCAGCCAAAACGGGGCGACTAGCAGAGAGACCCAGTACTTC.

CDR3 amino acids: CASRGAGGTYEQYF. The CDR3 nucleotides are TGTGCCAGCAGGGGAGCGGGAGGAACCTACGAGCAGTACTTC. The chain recombines TRBV28 with TRBJ2-7, with 9 bases identical to TRBD2. The V segment lost 6 bases and the J segment 2 bases; nucleotides outside the gene matches: 5. CDR3 length: 14 amino acids. Germline assignment: CDR1 MDHEN and CDR2 SYDVKM.

The CDR3 DNA is TGTGCCAGCAGTTTTCGGACAGGGGAGGATTATGGCTACACCTTC. Translating gives CASSFRTGEDYGYTF. The chain employs TRBV27 and TRBJ1-2; 9 bases align to TRBD1. V lost 3 bases to trimming and J lost 5 bases; unmatched junction nucleotides: 7. This CDR3 is 15 amino acids long. The germline V gene encodes CDR1 MNHEY and CDR2 SMNVEV (reference sequence).